These 20 T cell receptor beta chains came from one sample sequenced in a study of blood T cell repertoires in COVID-19. The repertoire was sequenced with immunoSEQ multiplex PCR; TCRdb's copy has only in-frame clones and lacks some. The sample contains 220,000 or so clones, nearly 90% of which appear only once. Sequencing was performed on PBMCs or T cells enriched from blood (not recorded which). These receptors all come from a man aged 25 to 45 who had been exposed to COVID-19.

The chain employs TRBV19 and TRBJ1-1; 11 bases fit TRBD1. Trimming cost V 7 bases and J 5 bases; bases outside gene matches: 6. Looked up from germline, CDR1 is LNHDA and CDR2 is SQIVND (reference sequence). CDR3 length: 14 residues. CDR3 loop: CASIHRDRGTEAFF. In DNA form, the CDR3 reads TGTGCCAGTATTCACCGGGACAGGGGGACTGAAGCTTTCTTT.

The V call is TRBV30, the J call TRBJ2-7; the D gene is possibly TRBD1 (7 bases). Trimming shortened V by 1 base and J by 4 bases, and 23 bases separated the two germline ends. The CDR3 extends over 17 amino acids. Germline V gene sequence: CDR1 GTSNPN, CDR2 SVGIG (reference sequence). The CDR3 sequence is CAWSAAYGGQHKYEQYF. The DNA for the CDR3 is TGTGCCTGGAGTGCAGCATACGGGGGACAGCATAAGTACGAGCAGTACTTC. The complete variable domain, with remaining parts taken from reference TRBV30 and TRBJ2-7, reads SQTIHQWPATLVQPVGSPLSLECTVEGTSNPNLYWYRQAAGRGLQLLFYSVGIGQISSEVPQNLSASRPQDRQFILSSKKLLLSDSGFYLCAWSAAYGGQHKYEQYFGPGTRLTVT.

The chain has TRBV7-9 and TRBJ1-4; no clear D. Trimming stripped 6 bases from V and 2 bases from J, with 10 bases between. This CDR3 comprises 14 residues. Germline CDR1 and CDR2: SEHNR and FQNEAQ (reference sequence). The CDR3: CASRLVGTNEKLFF. For the CDR3, the DNA is TGTGCCAGCAGACTAGTGGGGACTAATGAAAAACTGTTTTTT.

The rearrangement joins TRBV4-2 to TRBJ1-6, with D unresolved. Per germline, CDR1 LGHNA and CDR2 YNFKEQ. The CDR3 contains 14 residues. The V end was cut by 4 bases, the J end by 10 bases, with 14 bases between. The CDR3 nucleotides are TGTGCCAGCAGCCCATCAAATGAGGGATCACCCCTCCACTTT. Amino acids: CASSPSNEGSPLHF.

This clone was seen just once. J is TRBJ2-3 and V is TRBV4-3, with 7 bases matching TRBD1. This CDR3 comprises 17 residues. CDR1 and CDR2 (germline): LGHNA, YSLEER. The V gene end was trimmed by 4 bases and the J gene end by 3 bases; junction bases not matched to a gene: 13. CDR3 nucleotide sequence: TGCGCCAGCAGCCGAACTTTACGACAGGGTAGGACAGATACGCAGTATTTT. Translation gives CASSRTLRQGRTDTQYF.

V and J are TRBV7-3 and TRBJ2-1; D remains unclear. The CDR3 length is 16 residues. Germline V gene data show CDR1 as SGHTA and CDR2 as FQGTGA. Trimming removed 5 bases from V and 6 bases from J, with 20 bases in between. The CDR3 bases are TGTGCCAGCAGCCCACTTCCCCCCATTGTCGGCAATGAGCAGTTCTTC. Amino acid sequence: CASSPLPPIVGNEQFF.

The genes are TRBV19 and TRBJ1-6; D uncertain. V was pared by 0 bases and J by 7 bases, with 10 bases between. Per the germline V gene, CDR1 is LNHDA and CDR2 is SQIVND (reference sequence). This CDR3 contains 15 residues. The CDR3 nucleotides read TGTGCCAGTAGTATAGAGGCAAGTTTCAATTCACCCCTCCACTTT. It yields the protein CASSIEASFNSPLHF.

The V and J genes are TRBV4-3 and TRBJ1-2, with unresolved D. CDR1 is LGHNA, CDR2 YSLEER, per germline. CDR3 length: 15 amino acids. V lost 1 base, J lost 0 bases, and 9 bases lay in between. The CDR3 coding sequence is TGCGCCAGCAGCCAAGGCCTCATAGCTAACTATGGCTACACCTTC. Amino acids: CASSQGLIANYGYTF.

The V and J genes are TRBV14 and TRBJ1-1, with D hard to call. Germline CDR1 reads SGHDN; CDR2 reads FVKESK. This CDR3 spans 15 amino acids. With 3 bases removed from V and 3 bases from J, the gap between germline ends came to 14 bases. The CDR3 here is CASSQNTGRYTEAFF. The CDR3 nucleotides are TGTGCCAGCAGCCAGAACACCGGGAGATACACTGAAGCTTTCTTT.

The rearrangement uses TRBV6-5 and TRBJ2-7; D is possibly TRBD1 (6 bases). V was trimmed by 4 bases and J by 6 bases, leaving 13 bases between them. This CDR3 comprises 13 residues. CDR1 is MNHEY and CDR2 is SVGAGI in the germline V gene. This chain's CDR3 is CASSSSWTAEQYF. CDR3 in DNA: TGTGCCAGCAGTTCCTCCTGGACAGCCGAGCAGTACTTC.

This chain connects TRBV27 to TRBJ2-3; 8 nucleotides line up with TRBD1. The J segment lost 4 bases and the V segment lost 5 bases, leaving 11 bases of the junction unmatched. Germline V lookup: CDR1 MNHEY, CDR2 SMNVEV (reference sequence). There are 16 residues in the CDR3. CDR3 in DNA: TGTGCCAGCAGTCAGAACGACAGGGGTTGGTCAGATACGCAGTATTTT. Protein sequence: CASSQNDRGWSDTQYF.

This chain links TRBV6-5 with TRBJ2-1, with D possibly being TRBD1 (6 bases). CDR1 and CDR2 from the germline V gene are MNHEY and SVGAGI. With 10 bases removed from V and 11 bases from J, the gap between germline ends came to 21 bases. The CDR3 length is 13 residues. Here the CDR3 DNA reads TGTGCCACCGAAATCCCCAGAGGGACACAGCAGTTCTTC. Translation: CATEIPRGTQQFF.

The chain links TRBV5-6 to TRBJ2-7; TRBD1 aligns across 7 bases. Trimming took 0 bases from V and 0 from J; bases not matched to a gene: 3. Germline lookup yields CDR1 SGHDT and CDR2 YYEEEE. The CDR3 contains 15 residues. The DNA of the CDR3 is TGTGCCAGCAGCTTGGCCCCAGGGGGCTCCTACGAGCAGTACTTC. It encodes CASSLAPGGSYEQYF.

V and J are TRBV7-2 and TRBJ1-4; weak D call: TRBD1 (6 bases). V lost 1 base and J lost 3, with 12 bases in between. Germline CDR1 is SGHTA and CDR2 is FQGNSA. This CDR3 has 16 residues. The CDR3: CASSLDLGASNEKLFF. CDR3 bases: TGTGCCAGCAGCTTAGACCTGGGGGCTTCTAATGAAAAACTGTTTTTT.

J is TRBJ1-2 and V is TRBV6-5, with TRBD1 as a possible D gene (5 bases). V was cut by 6 bases and J by 8 bases, with 16 bases left in between. Germline V gene lookup returns CDR1 MNHEY and CDR2 SVGAGI. The CDR3 loop spans 13 amino acids. CDR3 nucleotide sequence: TGTGCCAGCAGACTCGGGGGGGGAGGAGGCTACACCTTC. It specifies CASRLGGGGGYTF.

The gene calls are TRBV19 and TRBJ1-6; a possible D gene is TRBD1 (6 bases). The length of the CDR3 is 16 residues. CDR1 is LNHDA and CDR2 is SQIVND in the germline V gene (reference sequence). The ends were cut back, 1 base at V and 7 bases at J, with 14 bases in the middle. CDR3 sequence (DNA): TGTGCCAGTAGTATAGCTTCCGGGACACCGAATTCACCCCTCCACTTT. Its protein product is CASSIASGTPNSPLHF. Supplemented by reference TRBV19 and TRBJ1-6, the full variable domain reads DGGITQSPKYLFRKEGQNVTLSCEQNLNHDAMYWYRQDPGQGLRLIYYSQIVNDFQKGDIAEGYSVSREKKESFPLTVTSAQKNPTAFYLCASSIASGTPNSPLHFGNGTRLTVT.

V usage is TRBV11-2 and J usage is TRBJ1-3; D is unresolved. Germline V lookup: CDR1 SGHAT, CDR2 FQNNGV. The CDR3 extends over 14 amino acids. Trimming took 4 bases from V and 2 from J, leaving 9 bases between them. The CDR3 DNA reads as TGTGCCAGCAGCTCCCGACTAACTGGAAACACCATATATTTT. It is translated as CASSSRLTGNTIYF.

The chain has TRBV14 and TRBJ2-5, with unresolved D. This CDR3 contains 13 residues. V was shortened by 3 bases and J by 1 base, with 6 bases between the two germline ends. Per germline, CDR1 SGHDN and CDR2 FVKESK. CDR3 region: CASSQVVQETQYF. CDR3 coding DNA: TGTGCCAGCAGCCAGGTAGTCCAAGAGACCCAGTACTTC. The complete variable domain, with remaining parts taken from reference TRBV14 and TRBJ2-5, reads EAGVTQFPSHSVIEKGQTVTLRCDPISGHDNLYWYRRVMGKEIKFLLHFVKESKQDESGMPNNRFLAERTGGTYSTLKVQPAELEDSGVYFCASSQVVQETQYFGPGTRLLVL.

This chain connects TRBV11-2 to TRBJ1-2, with TRBD1 identical over 8 bases. Looked up from germline, CDR1 is SGHAT and CDR2 is FQNNGV. Germline trimming cut 5 bases from V and 5 bases from J; bases unmatched to any gene: 10. This CDR3 is 15 amino acids long. In nucleotides, the CDR3 is TGTGCCAGCAGCAAGACCCAGGGGGCTTCGTATGGCTACACCTTC. Protein sequence: CASSKTQGASYGYTF.

This clone was detected only a few times. This chain uses TRBV5-4 with TRBJ1-6, with 7 bases that match TRBD1. V shed 3 bases and J 7 bases; nucleotides not matched to a gene: 10. CDR3 length: 16 residues. In germline, CDR1 is SGHNT, CDR2 YYREEE (reference sequence). The CDR3: CASSSPTGTENSPLHF. CDR3 coding DNA: TGTGCCAGCAGCTCCCCTACCGGGACAGAGAATTCACCCCTCCACTTT.